A selection of T cell receptor beta chains follows, all from one sample in a study of T cell repertoires in cytomegalovirus infection. These receptors' antigens are unknown. TCRdb re-analysed the reads in MiXCR, keeping a single row per CDR3 protein. The table has roughly 80,000 distinct CDR3 sequences, 20% to 30% seen once; the top ten hold about 50%. The source material was CD8+ T cells from cultured PBMCs, sampled from culture after CMV antigen stimulation. These receptors all stem from a human donor in good health (CMV status not recorded). Some clones in this sample may be carry-over from other donors' samples. CDR3s include the opening cysteine and the closing phenylalanine or tryptophan. Fields, in order: V gene, J gene, clone size, D gene, CDR3 DNA, CDR3 protein. D genes are given only for firm matches. Clone size is given for some rows only: seen once, a few or many times, or a class if the clone is expanded.

v_call: TRBV7-2
j_call: TRBJ1-2
clone_size: many
d_call: NA
cdr3_nt: TGTGCCAGCAGCCCCCCGGGTGAAATTAGAGGCTATGGCTACACCTTC
cdr3_aa: CASSPPGEIRGYGYTF

v_call: TRBV20-1
j_call: TRBJ1-6
clone_size: few
d_call: TRBD1
cdr3_nt: TGCAGTGCTAGGGTTCCCCCGGGACAGGGGAATTCACCCCTCCACTTT
cdr3_aa: CSARVPPGQGNSPLHF

v_call: TRBV4-3
j_call: TRBJ2-1
clone_size: medium-sized
d_call: NA
cdr3_nt: TGCGCCAGCAGCCAAGTAGACAGTAGACTAGTACAGGTGGGGAATGAGCAGTTCTTC
cdr3_aa: CASSQVDSRLVQVGNEQFF

v_call: TRBV12-3/TRBV12-4
j_call: TRBJ1-2
clone_size: NA
d_call: NA
cdr3_nt: TGTGCCAGCAGCCCCTTCGGGGGGGAGAATTCGGGCTACACCTTC
cdr3_aa: CASSPFGGENSGYTF

v_call: TRBV9
j_call: TRBJ1-3
clone_size: NA
d_call: TRBD1
cdr3_nt: TGTGCCAGCAGCGTGGAAACAGGGGGCTCTGGAAACACCATATATTTT
cdr3_aa: CASSVETGGSGNTIYF

v_call: TRBV6-5
j_call: TRBJ2-1
clone_size: NA
d_call: NA
cdr3_nt: TGTGCCAGCAGTCCCGGGGGCCCCTACAATGAGCAGTTCTTC
cdr3_aa: CASSPGGPYNEQFF

v_call: TRBV12-3/TRBV12-4
j_call: TRBJ2-5
clone_size: many
d_call: NA
cdr3_nt: TGTGCCAGCTCATGGGCGGAGACCCAGTACTTC
cdr3_aa: CASSWAETQYF

v_call: TRBV28
j_call: TRBJ2-1
clone_size: once
d_call: NA
cdr3_nt: TGTGCCAGCAGTCGCGAGGGGGGCTACAATGAGCAGTTCTTC
cdr3_aa: CASSREGGYNEQFF

v_call: TRBV5-4
j_call: TRBJ2-1
clone_size: hyperexpanded
d_call: NA
cdr3_nt: TGTGCCAGCAGCTTGGATTGGGGTCCCCCAAGCTCCTACAATGAGCAGTTCTTC
cdr3_aa: CASSLDWGPPSSYNEQFF

v_call: TRBV4-3
j_call: TRBJ2-1
clone_size: NA
d_call: NA
cdr3_nt: TGCGCCAGCAGCCAAGATAGGGGGTCCTACAATGAGCAGTTCTTC
cdr3_aa: CASSQDRGSYNEQFF

v_call: TRBV5-1
j_call: TRBJ1-2
clone_size: NA
d_call: TRBD1
cdr3_nt: TGCGCCAGCAGCTTGGACCCAGGGACAGCCTATGGCTACACCTTC
cdr3_aa: CASSLDPGTAYGYTF

v_call: TRBV20-1
j_call: TRBJ2-3
clone_size: NA
d_call: NA
cdr3_nt: TGCAGTGCTAGATCACGCCCAGATACGCAGTATTTT
cdr3_aa: CSARSRPDTQYF

v_call: TRBV28
j_call: TRBJ2-7
clone_size: few
d_call: NA
cdr3_nt: TGTGCCAGCAGTTTGCGAGGTCTACTCGAGCAGTACTTC
cdr3_aa: CASSLRGLLEQYF

v_call: TRBV6-2/TRBV6-3
j_call: TRBJ2-2
clone_size: few
d_call: NA
cdr3_nt: TGTGCCAGCAGCCCCGGGACCCTAAATACCGGGGAGCTGTTTTTT
cdr3_aa: CASSPGTLNTGELFF

v_call: TRBV18
j_call: TRBJ2-3
clone_size: few
d_call: TRBD1
cdr3_nt: TGTGCCAGCTCATCATCCAGACAGGGGTTGACAGATACGCAGTATTTT
cdr3_aa: CASSSSRQGLTDTQYF

v_call: TRBV30
j_call: TRBJ1-1
clone_size: many
d_call: TRBD1
cdr3_nt: TGTGCCTGGATTCACAGGGGGATGAACACTGAAGCTTTCTTT
cdr3_aa: CAWIHRGMNTEAFF